This is a list of T cell receptor beta chains from one sample in a study of blood T cell repertoires in COVID-19. Assay: immunoSEQ multiplex PCR; the TCRdb copy retains only in-frame clones and omits some. The sample has around 240,000 clones, roughly 85% seen once. The sequencing input was peripheral blood. The receptors come from a middle-aged man with acute or convalescent COVID-19. Each CDR3 is given without its conserved first and last residue. The order of the fields is J gene, V gene, CDR3 protein.

TRBJ1-6,TRBV4-3,ASSLRDSENSPLH
TRBJ1-2,TRBV6-2/TRBV6-3,ASSYSDADNRGARDGYT
TRBJ1-2,TRBV6-5,ASSYLGQGADGYT
TRBJ1-1,TRBV15,ATSRVSGAEAF
TRBJ1-1,TRBV6-5,ASSYSGGLEAF
TRBJ1-4,TRBV19,ASSPGSINEKLF
TRBJ1-2,TRBV12-3/TRBV12-4,ASSFGVDGYT
TRBJ1-5,TRBV18,ASSLFQGSNQPQH
TRBJ1-5,TRBV19,ASSTDSRNQPQH
TRBJ2-1,TRBV5-1,ASSPDTPYNEQF
TRBJ1-1,TRBV11-2,ASSQGTGRYTEAF
TRBJ2-6,TRBV7-9,ASSSDFISSGANVLT
TRBJ2-1,TRBV29-1,SVTRGTRGNEQF
TRBJ2-5,TRBV7-6,ASSLRGSGLETQY
TRBJ1-1,TRBV7-9,ASSDRRLTEAF
TRBJ2-7,TRBV11-3,ASSQQGGYEQY
TRBJ1-6,TRBV25-1,ASSRRDPLNSPLH
TRBJ2-5,TRBV7-2,ASSPGQAGQGTQY
TRBJ1-3,TRBV5-1,ASSQGMGGNTIY
TRBJ1-4,TRBV13,ASSLAQGENEKLF
TRBJ2-3,TRBV3-1/TRBV3-2,ASSQDGGGTDTQY
TRBJ1-2,TRBV18,ASSPGQSYGYT
TRBJ1-4,TRBV2,AGNRGPGEKLF
TRBJ2-7,TRBV13,ASSQWGVLSYEQY
TRBJ2-2,TRBV2,ASSSRTGTGELF
TRBJ2-1,TRBV11-1,ASSLSVLSSYNEQF
TRBJ2-5,TRBV6-6,ASTGGGRAETQY
TRBJ2-4,TRBV18,ASSPPGLAKNIQY
TRBJ1-3,TRBV7-2,ASSLSRGLNLGNTIY
TRBJ1-1,TRBV10-3,AISEPTQGRPF
TRBJ1-2,TRBV19,ASSIFPGQGAGGYT
TRBJ2-2,TRBV4-3,ASSQSNTGELF
TRBJ2-1,TRBV7-3,ASSLSHSGGAFEQF
TRBJ1-2,TRBV28,ASSWTGGKNT
TRBJ2-6,TRBV6-9,ASSSEPPGQDLSGANVLT
TRBJ2-5,TRBV7-2,ASSFLETETQY
TRBJ1-2,TRBV5-1,ASSLDGGNYGYT
TRBJ1-1,TRBV6-1,ASSENREAF
TRBJ1-1,TRBV28,ASSLGTASLNTEAF
TRBJ2-5,TRBV5-1,ASSLGRVGGGETQY
TRBJ2-3,TRBV6-4,ASSETGMEADTQY
TRBJ1-4,TRBV5-1,ASSLTTGSEKLF
TRBJ2-1,TRBV12-3/TRBV12-4,ASSFLEGTEQF
TRBJ1-1,TRBV11-2,ASSNTGQGGTEAF